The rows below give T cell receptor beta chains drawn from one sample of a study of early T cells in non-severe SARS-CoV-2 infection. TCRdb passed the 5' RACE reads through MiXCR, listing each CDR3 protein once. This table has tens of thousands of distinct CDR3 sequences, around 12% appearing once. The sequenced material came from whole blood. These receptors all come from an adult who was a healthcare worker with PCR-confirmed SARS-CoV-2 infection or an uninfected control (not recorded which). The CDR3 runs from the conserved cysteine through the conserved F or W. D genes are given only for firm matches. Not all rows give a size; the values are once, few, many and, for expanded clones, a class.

CDR3nt: TGTGCCAGCAGTTACGGGGGCACAGGGCAAGAGACCCAGTACTTC
CDR3aa: CASSYGGTGQETQYF
v_gene: TRBV6-5
len: 15
j_gene: TRBJ2-5
d_gene: -
abundance: -

CDR3nt: TGTGCCAGCTCCGCCGACCATGGCTACACCTTC
CDR3aa: CASSADHGYTF
v_gene: TRBV18
len: 11
j_gene: TRBJ1-2
d_gene: -
abundance: few

CDR3nt: TGTGCCAGCAGCCAAGGTTTAAGGGGCACTCAGCCCCAGCATTTT
CDR3aa: CASSQGLRGTQPQHF
v_gene: TRBV3-1
len: 15
j_gene: TRBJ1-5
d_gene: -
abundance: many

CDR3nt: TGCGCCAGCAGCTTGGCAAGCCCGGGACAGAACTATGGCTACACCTTC
CDR3aa: CASSLASPGQNYGYTF
v_gene: TRBV5-1
len: 16
j_gene: TRBJ1-2
d_gene: TRBD1
abundance: -

CDR3nt: TGTGCCAGCAGCTTTAGAGGGGAAGAGACCCAGTACTTC
CDR3aa: CASSFRGEETQYF
v_gene: TRBV11-3
len: 13
j_gene: TRBJ2-5
d_gene: -
abundance: -

CDR3nt: TGTGCCAGCAGCCCCTCAGGCGAGAGCTCCTACGAGCAGTACTTC
CDR3aa: CASSPSGESSYEQYF
v_gene: TRBV9
len: 15
j_gene: TRBJ2-7
d_gene: -
abundance: few

CDR3nt: TGTGCCAGCAGCCCGAGGACTAGCGGGAACTACGAGCAGTACTTC
CDR3aa: CASSPRTSGNYEQYF
v_gene: TRBV7-9
len: 15
j_gene: TRBJ2-7
d_gene: TRBD2
abundance: few

CDR3nt: TGTGCCAGCAGTCTAACGCAGGGGACTGAAGCTTTCTTT
CDR3aa: CASSLTQGTEAFF
v_gene: TRBV2
len: 13
j_gene: TRBJ1-1
d_gene: -
abundance: many

CDR3nt: TGCGCCAGCAGCTTCCTAGCGGGAGGGTCCTACGAGCAGTACTTC
CDR3aa: CASSFLAGGSYEQYF
v_gene: TRBV5-1
len: 15
j_gene: TRBJ2-7
d_gene: TRBD2
abundance: many

CDR3nt: TGCAGCGGGCGGAACTCCTACGAGCAGTACTTC
CDR3aa: CSGRNSYEQYF
v_gene: TRBV29-1
len: 11
j_gene: TRBJ2-7
d_gene: -
abundance: -

CDR3nt: TGCAGTGCTAGACAGACGGGGGCAACTAATGAAAAACTGTTTTTT
CDR3aa: CSARQTGATNEKLFF
v_gene: TRBV20-1
len: 15
j_gene: TRBJ1-4
d_gene: -
abundance: -

CDR3nt: TGTGCCAGCAGGGATGAACTAGCCGCCTTCTCCTACAATGAGCAGTTCTTC
CDR3aa: CASRDELAAFSYNEQFF
v_gene: TRBV2
len: 17
j_gene: TRBJ2-1
d_gene: -
abundance: -

CDR3nt: TGTGCCAGCAGCCCCCGGACGGGAGTACTCTACAATGAGCAGTTCTTC
CDR3aa: CASSPRTGVLYNEQFF
v_gene: TRBV7-8
len: 16
j_gene: TRBJ2-1
d_gene: -
abundance: -

CDR3nt: TGTGCCAGCAGCTTTAGTCCCCTCGAGGATGAGCAGTTCTTC
CDR3aa: CASSFSPLEDEQFF
v_gene: TRBV13
len: 14
j_gene: TRBJ2-1
d_gene: -
abundance: few

CDR3nt: TGTGCCAGCAGTTACCGCGGGAGGGCAACAGATACGCAGTATTTT
CDR3aa: CASSYRGRATDTQYF
v_gene: TRBV6-5
len: 15
j_gene: TRBJ2-3
d_gene: TRBD2
abundance: few

CDR3nt: TGTGCCAGCCGCACAGGGACCGGGGAGCTGTTTTTT
CDR3aa: CASRTGTGELFF
v_gene: TRBV6-1
len: 12
j_gene: TRBJ2-2
d_gene: -
abundance: few

CDR3nt: TGTGCCAGCAGCTTAGTGAGGCCCGGGGACCAGTACTTC
CDR3aa: CASSLVRPGDQYF
v_gene: TRBV11-1
len: 13
j_gene: TRBJ2-5
d_gene: -
abundance: few

CDR3nt: TGCAGCGTTTTAGGGGGAGCGATCTACGAGCAGTACTTC
CDR3aa: CSVLGGAIYEQYF
v_gene: TRBV29-1
len: 13
j_gene: TRBJ2-7
d_gene: -
abundance: many

CDR3nt: TGCGCCAGCAGCCAACGGCAGGGGAGCACCATATATTTT
CDR3aa: CASSQRQGSTIYF
v_gene: TRBV3-1
len: 13
j_gene: TRBJ1-3
d_gene: -
abundance: few

CDR3nt: TGCAGTGCTAGAGCGTCGGGAGGCAATGAGCAGTTCTTC
CDR3aa: CSARASGGNEQFF
v_gene: TRBV20-1
len: 13
j_gene: TRBJ2-1
d_gene: TRBD2
abundance: many

CDR3nt: TGTGCCTGGAGTGTAGGGATTTCCTACAATGAGCAGTTCTTC
CDR3aa: CAWSVGISYNEQFF
v_gene: TRBV30
len: 14
j_gene: TRBJ2-1
d_gene: -
abundance: -

CDR3nt: TGCAGCGTTGGCCTGGGACTAGCGGGAGTCAATGAGCAGTTCTTC
CDR3aa: CSVGLGLAGVNEQFF
v_gene: TRBV29-1
len: 15
j_gene: TRBJ2-1
d_gene: TRBD2
abundance: many

CDR3nt: TGCAGTGCTATTTCCGGGACAGAGGCCTACGAGCAGTACTTC
CDR3aa: CSAISGTEAYEQYF
v_gene: TRBV20-1
len: 14
j_gene: TRBJ2-7
d_gene: TRBD1
abundance: many

CDR3nt: TGCAGCGTTGAAGATTCGGCTCTTGGCTACACCTTC
CDR3aa: CSVEDSALGYTF
v_gene: TRBV29-1
len: 12
j_gene: TRBJ1-2
d_gene: -
abundance: few

CDR3nt: TGTGCCAGCAGCTTGGGGGGACCGAATAGCAATCAGCCCCAGCATTTT
CDR3aa: CASSLGGPNSNQPQHF
v_gene: TRBV5-6
len: 16
j_gene: TRBJ1-5
d_gene: -
abundance: many

CDR3nt: TGTGCCACCTCGAGAGGGGCTGAAACTGAAGCTTTCTTT
CDR3aa: CATSRGAETEAFF
v_gene: TRBV6-5
len: 13
j_gene: TRBJ1-1
d_gene: -
abundance: many

CDR3nt: TGCAATGCTAGCAGGCCCGGGACAGGCTACGAGCAGTACTTC
CDR3aa: CNASRPGTGYEQYF
v_gene: TRBV20-1
len: 14
j_gene: TRBJ2-7
d_gene: TRBD1
abundance: -

CDR3nt: TGCGCCAGCACTCCGACAGGGAACTATGGCTACACCTTC
CDR3aa: CASTPTGNYGYTF
v_gene: TRBV10-2
len: 13
j_gene: TRBJ1-2
d_gene: TRBD1
abundance: many

CDR3nt: TGCAGTGCTAGAGAAGGAGCGGCGAACACCGGGGAGCTGTTTTTT
CDR3aa: CSAREGAANTGELFF
v_gene: TRBV20-1
len: 15
j_gene: TRBJ2-2
d_gene: -
abundance: many

CDR3nt: TGTGCCACCGCTGAAGGGAAGACCCAGTACTTC
CDR3aa: CATAEGKTQYF
v_gene: TRBV28
len: 11
j_gene: TRBJ2-5
d_gene: -
abundance: -

CDR3nt: TGTGCCAGCAGCGCGACAGGGGTGAACACTGAAGCTTTCTTT
CDR3aa: CASSATGVNTEAFF
v_gene: TRBV5-6
len: 14
j_gene: TRBJ1-1
d_gene: TRBD1
abundance: few

CDR3nt: TGTGCCAGCAGCCAAGTCTACGAGCAGTACTTC
CDR3aa: CASSQVYEQYF
v_gene: TRBV3-1
len: 11
j_gene: TRBJ2-7
d_gene: -
abundance: -

CDR3nt: TGTGCCAGCAGCTTAAGGGGAGGGGCTGAAGCTTTCTTT
CDR3aa: CASSLRGGAEAFF
v_gene: TRBV7-3
len: 13
j_gene: TRBJ1-1
d_gene: -
abundance: -

CDR3nt: TGTGCCAGTAGTATAAACACTCCCTACGAGCAGTACTTC
CDR3aa: CASSINTPYEQYF
v_gene: TRBV19
len: 13
j_gene: TRBJ2-7
d_gene: -
abundance: -

CDR3nt: TGCGCCAGCAGTGCGGCTAGCGGGAGGGATACGCAGTATTTT
CDR3aa: CASSAASGRDTQYF
v_gene: TRBV10-2
len: 14
j_gene: TRBJ2-3
d_gene: TRBD2
abundance: -

CDR3nt: TGCAGTGCTAGAGTTGGGACTAGCTTTTTTATCGATACGCAGTATTTT
CDR3aa: CSARVGTSFFIDTQYF
v_gene: TRBV20-1
len: 16
j_gene: TRBJ2-3
d_gene: TRBD2
abundance: few